The entry that follows covers one T cell receptor beta chain sequence. These data come from a study of blood T cells in healthy people across ages. Then a second PCR, running roughly 7 to 11 cycles, was carried out with a sample-barcoded 5' primer and a J-beta primer mix. Every individual sample yielded 2.5 million or more paired-end reads (each containing CDR3). TCRdb recomputed calls from the 5' RACE reads with MiXCR, one row per CDR3 protein. Of a few hundred thousand distinct CDR3 sequences detected, approximately 51% appear once; the ten largest clones hold under 65%. The CDR3 has 15 amino acids. The junction had 5 bases not matched to a gene; V was cut back by 1 base and J by 2 bases. From germline, CDR1 is LGHNA and CDR2 YSLEER.

Specimen: blood. V gene TRBV4-3 combines with J gene TRBJ2-7, with 7 bases aligning to TRBD1. This TCR derives from a man between 60 and 75 years old in good health. CDR3 sequence reads: CASSQVGQGAYEQYF. DNA of the CDR3: TGCGCCAGCAGCCAAGTTGGGCAGGGGGCCTACGAGCAGTACTTC.